Presented here are 15 T cell receptor beta chains from one specimen sequenced in a study of neoadjuvant anti-PD-1 for oral cavity cancer. Sequenced by immunoSEQ multiplex PCR; TCRdb stores in-frame clones only, minus some. The sample lists roughly 24,000 clones; less than 35% were seen once. Time point defined: after neoadjuvant nivolumab, at surgical resection. The sample here was tumor tissue, taken after nivolumab (anti-PD-1) treatment. These receptors all come from a person aged 35-79 years with oral cavity squamous cell carcinoma.

The V call is TRBV9, the J call TRBJ1-3; D gene ambiguous. The CDR3 length is 14 residues. Germline V gene sequence: CDR1 SGDLS, CDR2 YYNGEE. V gave up 4 bases and J gave up 0 bases, with 8 bases separating them. DNA of the CDR3: TGTGCCAGCAGCAACCCGATCTCTGGAAACACCATATATTTT. Translation gives CASSNPISGNTIYF.

The CDR3 DNA is TGTGCCTGGAGGGTACCGCGACTAGCGGGAGGGCCAACAGATACGCAGTATTTT. It encodes CAWRVPRLAGGPTDTQYF. This sequence joins TRBV30 and TRBJ2-3; 14 positions match TRBD2. CDR3 length: 18 residues. Unmatched junction bases numbered 11, after V lost 3 bases and J lost 3 bases. The germline V gene has CDR1 GTSNPN and CDR2 SVGIG (reference sequence).

The gene calls are TRBV4-1 and TRBJ2-3, with 9 bases fitting TRBD2. From germline, CDR1 is MGHRA and CDR2 YSYEKL. V lost 1 base, J lost 1 base, and 3 bases stayed unmatched. This CDR3 is built from 16 residues. This CDR3 is CASSQGASGGTDTQYF. In DNA form, the CDR3 reads TGCGCCAGCAGCCAAGGCGCTAGCGGGGGCACAGATACGCAGTATTTT.

This clone was counted between two and nine times. The chain couples TRBV5-1 to TRBJ1-1; TRBD1 matches 8 bases. This CDR3 has 16 amino acids. Germline V lookup: CDR1 SGHRS, CDR2 YFSETQ. The ends lost 4 bases at V and 1 base at J; junction bases unmatched: 9. CDR3 nucleotide sequence: TGCGCCAGCAGCCATACACTGGGACAGGCGAACACTGAAGCTTTCTTT. It yields the protein CASSHTLGQANTEAFF. The full variable domain, with the rest looked up from reference TRBV5-1 and TRBJ1-1, is KAGVTQTPRYLIKTRGQQVTLSCSPISGHRSVSWYQQTPGQGLQFLFEYFSETQRNKGNFPGRFSGRQFSNSRSEMNVSTLELGDSALYLCASSHTLGQANTEAFFGQGTRLTVV.

This clone was seen a single time. The V gene is TRBV4-2, the J gene TRBJ2-3, with TRBD2 identical over 10 bases. Germline V gene lookup returns CDR1 LGHNA and CDR2 YNFKEQ. This CDR3 is built from 16 residues. V was pared by 2 bases and J by 4 bases, with 6 bases of the junction left unmatched. The CDR3 nucleotides read TGTGCCAGCAGCCAAATCTTAGCGGGGGGTCCAGATACGCAGTATTTT. It encodes CASSQILAGGPDTQYF.

This chain connects TRBV5-4 to TRBJ2-7, with 8 bases matching TRBD2. The V and J ends lost 1 base and 1 base, in that order; junction bases with no gene match: 4. This CDR3 comprises 15 residues. Germline values: CDR1 SGHNT, CDR2 YYREEE (reference sequence). CDR3 in amino acids: CASSLSSGSSYEQYF. The CDR3 nucleotides are TGTGCCAGCAGCTTGTCCAGCGGGAGTTCCTACGAGCAGTACTTC.

The J gene is TRBJ2-1, the V gene TRBV2; D call uncertain. The CDR3 extends over 11 amino acids. V was cut by 7 bases and J by 2 bases, with 3 bases left in between. Germline CDR1 is SNHLY and CDR2 is FYNNEI. The CDR3 reads CASTAYNEQFF. In nucleotides, the CDR3 is TGTGCCAGCACGGCCTACAATGAGCAGTTCTTC.

The chain uses TRBV10-3 and TRBJ1-2, with D tentatively TRBD1 (6 bases). There are 14 residues in the CDR3. Germline V gene lookup returns CDR1 ENHRY and CDR2 SYGVKD. V lost 11 bases, J lost 4 bases, and 20 bases lay in between. The chain's CDR3 is CASREGEPFYGYTF. The DNA of the CDR3 is TGTGCCTCCCGAGAGGGGGAGCCGTTCTATGGCTACACCTTC.

This clone is termed medium-sized. The J gene is TRBJ2-1, the V gene TRBV7-3; D is possibly TRBD2 (6 bases). The CDR3 has 15 residues. Germline V gene data show CDR1 as SGHTA and CDR2 as FQGTGA. V lost 0 bases to trimming and J lost 10 bases, with 16 bases between them. Here the CDR3 reads CASSLTTSGAGEQFF. As DNA, the CDR3 is TGTGCCAGCAGCTTAACTACTAGTGGGGCGGGAGAGCAGTTCTTC.

This chain uses TRBV4-1 with TRBJ2-1; 8 bases match TRBD1. The ends lost 1 base at V and 5 bases at J; junction bases unmatched: 4. The CDR3 runs 15 residues. Per the germline V gene, CDR1 is MGHRA and CDR2 is YSYEKL. As DNA, the CDR3 is TGCGCCAGCAGCCAAGGCCAGGGGGCTGACAATGAGCAGTTCTTC. Protein: CASSQGQGADNEQFF.

A remark on this clone: Other DNA sequences within the sample encode an identical CDR3. This chain joins TRBV9 and TRBJ2-1; TRBD2 agrees at 9 bases. Unmatched junction bases numbered 8, after V lost 2 bases and J lost 8 bases. The CDR3 totals 15 residues. Germline CDR1 and CDR2: SGDLS and YYNGEE. CDR3 amino acids: CASSVAGGPVDEQFF. Here the CDR3 DNA reads TGTGCCAGCAGCGTCGCGGGAGGGCCAGTGGATGAGCAGTTCTTC.

This clone was counted only a few times. This chain connects TRBV6-6 to TRBJ1-2; D is unclear. Germline V gene data show CDR1 as MNHNY and CDR2 as SVGAGI (reference sequence). CDR3 length: 12 residues. V was shortened by 4 bases and J by 3 bases, with 6 bases between the two germline ends. CDR3 nucleotides: TGTGCCAGCAGTTGGACGGACTATGGCTACACCTTC. This encodes CASSWTDYGYTF.

V usage is TRBV6-6 and J usage is TRBJ1-1; D is perhaps TRBD1 (5 bases). In germline, CDR1 is MNHNY, CDR2 SVGAGI (reference sequence). The CDR3 length is 14 residues. Trimming left V 8 bases short and J 4 bases short, with 17 bases between. CDR3 nucleotides: TGTGCCAGCCGATTACAGGAGCGGGGCACTGAAGCTTTCTTT. This codes for CASRLQERGTEAFF.

This clone was counted only a few times. The genes are TRBV14 and TRBJ1-1; the D gene is possibly TRBD1 (5 bases). V lost 1 base, J lost 1 base, and 10 bases lay in between. This CDR3 spans 15 amino acids. Germline CDR1 is SGHDN and CDR2 is FVKESK. CDR3 amino acids: CASSQVGGSNTEAFF. DNA for the CDR3: TGTGCCAGCAGCCAAGTGGGGGGGTCGAACACTGAAGCTTTCTTT.

A single count supports this clone. The chain couples TRBV15 to TRBJ2-4, with TRBD2 as a possible D gene (6 bases). CDR3 length: 20 residues. V lost 0 bases to trimming and J lost 1 base, with 22 bases between them. Germline V gene lookup returns CDR1 LNHNV and CDR2 YYDKDF (reference sequence). CDR3 in amino acids: CATSREWRGAPKPAKNIQYF. The DNA of the CDR3 is TGTGCCACCAGCAGAGAATGGAGGGGCGCTCCCAAGCCGGCCAAAAACATTCAGTACTTC.